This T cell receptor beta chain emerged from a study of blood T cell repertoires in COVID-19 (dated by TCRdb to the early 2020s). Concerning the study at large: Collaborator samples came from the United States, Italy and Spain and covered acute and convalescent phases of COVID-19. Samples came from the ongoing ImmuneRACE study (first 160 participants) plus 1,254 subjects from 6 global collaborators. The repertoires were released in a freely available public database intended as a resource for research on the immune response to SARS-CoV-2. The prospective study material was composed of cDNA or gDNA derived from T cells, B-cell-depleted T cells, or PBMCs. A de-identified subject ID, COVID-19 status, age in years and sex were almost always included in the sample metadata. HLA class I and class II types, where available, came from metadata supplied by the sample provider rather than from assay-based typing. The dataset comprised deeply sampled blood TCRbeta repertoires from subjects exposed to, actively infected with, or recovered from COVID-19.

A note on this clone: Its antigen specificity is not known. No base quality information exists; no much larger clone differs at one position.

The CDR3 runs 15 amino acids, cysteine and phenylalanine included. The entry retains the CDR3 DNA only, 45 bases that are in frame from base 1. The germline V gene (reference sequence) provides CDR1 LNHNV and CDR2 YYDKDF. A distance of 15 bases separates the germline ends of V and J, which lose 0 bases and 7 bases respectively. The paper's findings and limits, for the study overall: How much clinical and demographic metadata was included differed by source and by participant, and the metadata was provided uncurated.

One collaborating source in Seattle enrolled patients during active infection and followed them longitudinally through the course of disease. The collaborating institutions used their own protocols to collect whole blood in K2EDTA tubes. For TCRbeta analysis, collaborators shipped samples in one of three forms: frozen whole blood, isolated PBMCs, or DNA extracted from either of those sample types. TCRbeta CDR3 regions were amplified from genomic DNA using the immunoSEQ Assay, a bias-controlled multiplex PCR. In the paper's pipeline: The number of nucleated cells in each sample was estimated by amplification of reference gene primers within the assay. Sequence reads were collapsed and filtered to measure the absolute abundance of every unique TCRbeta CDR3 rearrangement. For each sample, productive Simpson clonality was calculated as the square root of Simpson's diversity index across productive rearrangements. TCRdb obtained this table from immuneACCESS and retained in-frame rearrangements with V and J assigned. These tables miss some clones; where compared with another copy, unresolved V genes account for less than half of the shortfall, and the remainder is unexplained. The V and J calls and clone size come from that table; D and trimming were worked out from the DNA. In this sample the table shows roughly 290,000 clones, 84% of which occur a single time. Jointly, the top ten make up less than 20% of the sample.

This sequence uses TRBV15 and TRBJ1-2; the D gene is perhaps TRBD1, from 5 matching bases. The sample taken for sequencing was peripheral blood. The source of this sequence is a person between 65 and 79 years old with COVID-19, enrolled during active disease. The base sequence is TGTGCCACCAGCAGAGATAGGGGTAGAAGAAGTGGCTACACCTTC. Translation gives CATSRDRGRRSGYTF.